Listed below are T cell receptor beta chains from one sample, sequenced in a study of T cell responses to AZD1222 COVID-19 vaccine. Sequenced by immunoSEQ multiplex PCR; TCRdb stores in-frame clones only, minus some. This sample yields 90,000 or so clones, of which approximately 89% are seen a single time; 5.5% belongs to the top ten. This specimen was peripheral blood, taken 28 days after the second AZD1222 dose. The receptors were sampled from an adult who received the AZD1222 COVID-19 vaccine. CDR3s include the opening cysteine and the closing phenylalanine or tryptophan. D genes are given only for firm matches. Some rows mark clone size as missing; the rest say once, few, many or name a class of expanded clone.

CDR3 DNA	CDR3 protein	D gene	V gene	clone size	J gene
TGTGCCAGCAGTCCCTGGGGGCCAGCCTACGAGCAGTACTTC	CASSPWGPAYEQYF	-	TRBV27	-	TRBJ2-7
TGTGCTAGTGGTTTGGTACGAGGGGGAGGGTACAATCAGCCCCAGCATTTT	CASGLVRGGGYNQPQHF	-	TRBV12-5	-	TRBJ1-5
TGTGCCAGCAGTGACTCGACAGGGGGCGCAAACATTCAGTACTTC	CASSDSTGGANIQYF	TRBD1	TRBV6-4	-	TRBJ2-4
TGTGCCAGCAGCTCAACAGGGGCCGGGGAGCTGTTTTTT	CASSSTGAGELFF	TRBD1	TRBV7-3	-	TRBJ2-2
TGTGCCAGCAGCACCCGACAGGGGGTAGGACCCCTCCACTTT	CASSTRQGVGPLHF	TRBD1	TRBV7-8	-	TRBJ1-6
TGCGCCAGCAGCCCCGGACAGGTCCAAAATTCACCCCTCCACTTT	CASSPGQVQNSPLHF	TRBD1	TRBV5-1	-	TRBJ1-6
TGTGCCAGCAGCTCGAGGACGGACGGGGAGCTGTTTTTT	CASSSRTDGELFF	-	TRBV11-3	-	TRBJ2-2
TGTGCCAGCAGCCCATATTTTGGGACAGGCACAGATACGCAGTATTTT	CASSPYFGTGTDTQYF	TRBD1	TRBV5-4	many	TRBJ2-3
TGTGCCAGCACGAAACAAGGTCAAGCCACCGGGGAGCTGTTTTTT	CASTKQGQATGELFF	-	TRBV2	-	TRBJ2-2
TGTGCCAGTAGATGGGACAGGGGGGAATACCAGCCCCAGCATTTT	CASRWDRGEYQPQHF	TRBD1	TRBV19	-	TRBJ1-5
TGTGCCAGCAGTGAATCGGGGCAGGGTGGGCTTGGCTACACCTTC	CASSESGQGGLGYTF	-	TRBV6-1	once	TRBJ1-2
TGTGCCAGTAGTTATGGGGGAAGAAGCACCGGGGAGCTGTTTTTT	CASSYGGRSTGELFF	-	TRBV19	-	TRBJ2-2
TGTGCCAGCAGCTTCGTTCCGGACATCGGAGAGACCCAGTACTTC	CASSFVPDIGETQYF	-	TRBV7-2	-	TRBJ2-5
TGTGCCAGCAGCTTAGACTCGGTTACAGATACGCAGTATTTT	CASSLDSVTDTQYF	-	TRBV7-2	medium-sized	TRBJ2-3
TGTGCCAGCAGTTACGGGACAGGGGGCGATGAGCAGTTCTTC	CASSYGTGGDEQFF	TRBD1	TRBV6-2/TRBV6-3	-	TRBJ2-1
TGTGCCAGCAGCCAGCTTAGGGGGTCACCCTACGAGCAGTACTTC	CASSQLRGSPYEQYF	-	TRBV11-3	-	TRBJ2-7
TGTGCCAGCAGTTCGGGACAGTTGGGGGGTGGCTACACCTTC	CASSSGQLGGGYTF	TRBD1	TRBV6-5	-	TRBJ1-2
TGTGCCAGCAGCCAAGAGACCCGCCCGACTAGCGGATCCTACGAGCAGTACTTC	CASSQETRPTSGSYEQYF	TRBD2	TRBV4-2	-	TRBJ2-7
TGTGCCAGTACCACCTACCGGCAGGCGAACACCGGGGAGCTGTTTTTT	CASTTYRQANTGELFF	-	TRBV19	-	TRBJ2-2
TGTGCCAGTAGCCCATTCCCGGGACAGGGTGAGACGCAGTATTTT	CASSPFPGQGETQYF	TRBD1	TRBV19	-	TRBJ2-3
TGTGCCAGCAGCTTTTGGGCGGGTGAGCAGTTCTTC	CASSFWAGEQFF	-	TRBV5-4	few	TRBJ2-1
TGTGCCAGCAGCCAAGAAAGGGCAGGGGAGGGACCTTTCGAGCAGTACTTC	CASSQERAGEGPFEQYF	-	TRBV3-1/TRBV3-2	-	TRBJ2-7
TGTGCCAGCAGCTTGGCTGGGAAGGGGGCGAACTATGGCTACACCTTC	CASSLAGKGANYGYTF	TRBD1	TRBV5-4	-	TRBJ1-2
TGTGCCAGCAGTGCGGAGGGGGCTAACTATGGCTACACCTTC	CASSAEGANYGYTF	-	TRBV6-4	-	TRBJ1-2
TGCGCCAGCAGCTTAAGCGGGGCCCAAGAGACCCAGTACTTC	CASSLSGAQETQYF	TRBD2	TRBV5-1	-	TRBJ2-5
TGTGCCAGCGGACAGGGCTACGAGCAGTACTTC	CASGQGYEQYF	TRBD1	TRBV28	-	TRBJ2-7
TGTGCCAGCAGCCGGACAGGGGGGAGTGTGAACACTGAAGCTTTCTTT	CASSRTGGSVNTEAFF	TRBD1	TRBV7-6	-	TRBJ1-1
TGTGCCAGTAGTATGACGGGACAGGGGTATGGCTACACCTTC	CASSMTGQGYGYTF	TRBD1	TRBV19	-	TRBJ1-2
TGTGCCAGCAGCCTTTCTGGGGCCAACGTCCTGACTTTC	CASSLSGANVLTF	-	TRBV16	-	TRBJ2-6
TGCAGCGTTGTTTCTCGGGGGGCAAATGGCTACACCTTC	CSVVSRGANGYTF	-	TRBV29-1	-	TRBJ1-2
TGTGCCAGCTCACCCGGGGGGGGAAATTCACCCCTCCACTTT	CASSPGGGNSPLHF	-	TRBV18	-	TRBJ1-6
TGTGCCAGCTCACCATTGACAGGGGGTCAAGAGACCCAGTACTTC	CASSPLTGGQETQYF	TRBD1	TRBV18	once	TRBJ2-5
TGTGCCAGCAGCATCCCGATCACAGGAGTCAGTTACGAGCAGTACTTC	CASSIPITGVSYEQYF	-	TRBV7-2	-	TRBJ2-7
TGTGCCAGCAGCCAAGATTCGGAGGGCTCCCTCCTAGGCTACACCTTC	CASSQDSEGSLLGYTF	-	TRBV3-1/TRBV3-2	-	TRBJ1-2
TGTGCCATCAGATCTCTAGGGGGGCCCCTCGATGAGCAGTTCTTC	CAIRSLGGPLDEQFF	-	TRBV10-3	-	TRBJ2-1
TGTGCCAGCAGTTTACCCGGACAGGGCACTGAAGCTTTCTTT	CASSLPGQGTEAFF	TRBD1	TRBV28	-	TRBJ1-1
TGTGCCAGCAGTTACCTCGGCAGCTTCTCCAATGAGCAGTTCTTC	CASSYLGSFSNEQFF	-	TRBV6-2/TRBV6-3	-	TRBJ2-1